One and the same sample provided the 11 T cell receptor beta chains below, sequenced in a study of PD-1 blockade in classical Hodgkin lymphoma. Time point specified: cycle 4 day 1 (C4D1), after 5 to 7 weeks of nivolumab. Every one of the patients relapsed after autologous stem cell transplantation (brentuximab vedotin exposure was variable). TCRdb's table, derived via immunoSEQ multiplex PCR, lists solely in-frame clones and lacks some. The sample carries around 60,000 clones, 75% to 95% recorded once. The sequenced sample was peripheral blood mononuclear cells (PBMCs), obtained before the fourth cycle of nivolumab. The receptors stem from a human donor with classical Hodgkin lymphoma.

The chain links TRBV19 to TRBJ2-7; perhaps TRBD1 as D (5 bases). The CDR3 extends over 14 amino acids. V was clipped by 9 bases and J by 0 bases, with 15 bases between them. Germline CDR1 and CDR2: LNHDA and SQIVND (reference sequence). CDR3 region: CASKGATSSYEQYF. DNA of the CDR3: TGTGCCAGCAAAGGGGCGACGAGCTCCTACGAGCAGTACTTC. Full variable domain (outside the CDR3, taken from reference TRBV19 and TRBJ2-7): DGGITQSPKYLFRKEGQNVTLSCEQNLNHDAMYWYRQDPGQGLRLIYYSQIVNDFQKGDIAEGYSVSREKKESFPLTVTSAQKNPTAFYLCASKGATSSYEQYFGPGTRLTVT.

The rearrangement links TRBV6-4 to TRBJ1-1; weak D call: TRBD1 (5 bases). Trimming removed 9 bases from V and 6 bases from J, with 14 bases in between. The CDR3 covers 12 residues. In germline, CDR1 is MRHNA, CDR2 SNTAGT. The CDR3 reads CARPGPGSEAFF. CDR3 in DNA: TGTGCCAGACCCGGGCCAGGGTCTGAAGCTTTCTTT.

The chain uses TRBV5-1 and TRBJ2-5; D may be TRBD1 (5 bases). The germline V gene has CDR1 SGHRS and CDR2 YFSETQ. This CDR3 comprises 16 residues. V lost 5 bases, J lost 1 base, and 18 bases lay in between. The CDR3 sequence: CASSGLDGRGQETQYF. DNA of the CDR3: TGCGCCAGCAGTGGGTTGGACGGTAGGGGCCAAGAGACCCAGTACTTC.

CDR3 nucleotides: TGTGCCAGCAGACGCCGGGACAGGGCTTCGATTAATCAGCCCCAGCATTTT. This translates into CASRRRDRASINQPQHF. This chain links TRBV2 with TRBJ1-5; 9 bases fit TRBD1. V lost 6 bases and J lost 4; bases outside the gene matches: 13. This CDR3 spans 17 amino acids. From germline, CDR1 is SNHLY and CDR2 FYNNEI.

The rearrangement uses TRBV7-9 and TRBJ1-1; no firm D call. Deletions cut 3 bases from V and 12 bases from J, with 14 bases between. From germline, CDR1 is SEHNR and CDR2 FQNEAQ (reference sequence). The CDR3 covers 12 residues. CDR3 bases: TGTGCCAGCAGCTTTGATCGTCCTGGATCTTTCTTT. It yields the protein CASSFDRPGSFF.

The CDR3 DNA reads as TGTGCCAGCAGCCGGACACCAATAACGGGGGGAATGAATGAAAAACTGTTTTTT. Its translation is CASSRTPITGGMNEKLFF. V usage is TRBV5-4 and J usage is TRBJ1-4, with a tentative D call TRBD1 (5 bases). The CDR3 has 18 residues. V was clipped by 4 bases and J by 5 bases, with 24 bases between them. The germline V gene has CDR1 SGHNT and CDR2 YYREEE (reference sequence).

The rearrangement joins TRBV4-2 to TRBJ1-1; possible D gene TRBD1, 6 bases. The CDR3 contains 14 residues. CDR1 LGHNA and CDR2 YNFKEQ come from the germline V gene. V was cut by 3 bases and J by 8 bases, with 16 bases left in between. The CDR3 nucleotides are TGTGCCAGCAGCCAGGATCCAGGGGAATTGGAAGCTTTCTTT. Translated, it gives CASSQDPGELEAFF.

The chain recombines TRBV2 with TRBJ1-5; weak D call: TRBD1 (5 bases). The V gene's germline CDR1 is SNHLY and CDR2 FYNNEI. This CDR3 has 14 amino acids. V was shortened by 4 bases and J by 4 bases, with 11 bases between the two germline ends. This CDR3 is CASSGGMPNQPQHF. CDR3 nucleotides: TGTGCCAGCAGTGGGGGGATGCCAAATCAGCCCCAGCATTTT.

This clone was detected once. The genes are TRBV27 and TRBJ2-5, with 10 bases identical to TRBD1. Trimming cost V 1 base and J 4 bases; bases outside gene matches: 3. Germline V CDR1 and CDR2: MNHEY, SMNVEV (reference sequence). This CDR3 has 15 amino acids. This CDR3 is CASSLLGQGGETQYF. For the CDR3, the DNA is TGTGCCAGCAGTTTATTAGGACAGGGGGGAGAGACCCAGTACTTC.

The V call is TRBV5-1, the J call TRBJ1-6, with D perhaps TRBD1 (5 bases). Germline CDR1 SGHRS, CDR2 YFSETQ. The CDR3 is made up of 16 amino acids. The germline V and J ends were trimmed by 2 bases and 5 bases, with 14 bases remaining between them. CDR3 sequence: CASSFGPQGHNSPLHF. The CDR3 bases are TGCGCCAGCAGCTTCGGCCCCCAGGGACATAATTCACCCCTCCACTTT.

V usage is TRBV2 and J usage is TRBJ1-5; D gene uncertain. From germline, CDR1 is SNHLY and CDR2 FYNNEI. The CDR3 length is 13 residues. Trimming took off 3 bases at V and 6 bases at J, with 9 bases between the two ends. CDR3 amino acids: CASSDWNVQPQHF. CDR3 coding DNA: TGTGCCAGCAGTGATTGGAACGTTCAGCCCCAGCATTTT.